This TCR beta chain was profiled in a study of OX40 agonist ivuxolimab in advanced cancers. Germline-derived CDR1 and CDR2 are SGHRS and YFSETQ. The V end was cut by 5 bases, the J end by 2 bases, with 6 bases between. This CDR3 is built from 12 residues. Clones were sequenced by immunoSEQ multiplex PCR, and TCRdb holds only the in-frame ones, with some missing. Among tens of thousands of clones listed, roughly four fifths were seen once. The sequence was obtained from an adult with an advanced solid tumor such as melanoma, head and neck, liver or kidney cancer. The gene calls are TRBV5-1 and TRBJ2-3; D is unclear. Sequenced material: CD4+ or CD8+ T cells sorted from blood, taken in a trial of the OX40 agonist ivuxolimab. CDR3 loop: CASSYTTDTQYF. The CDR3 nucleotides are TGCGCCAGCAGTTATACCACAGATACGCAGTATTTT.